Presented here are 10 T cell receptor beta chains from one specimen sequenced in a study of OX40 agonist ivuxolimab in advanced cancers. Produced via immunoSEQ multiplex PCR; TCRdb's table is partial and in-frame only. The table shows about 98,000 clones, with about 92% occurring only once. Source: CD4+ or CD8+ T cells sorted from blood, taken in a trial of the OX40 agonist ivuxolimab. Every receptor here comes from an adult with an advanced solid tumor such as melanoma, head and neck, liver or kidney cancer.

This clone has more than one count but fewer than ten. This rearrangement joins TRBV11-3 to TRBJ2-3; unclear D gene. V shed 5 bases and J shed 4 bases, with 10 bases lying between them. From germline, CDR1 is SGHNT and CDR2 YENEEA. The length of the CDR3 is 13 residues. Written as DNA, the CDR3 is TGTGCCAGCAGCCCAAGTCACGCAGATACGCAGTATTTT. It encodes CASSPSHADTQYF. The whole variable domain, remainder taken from reference TRBV11-3 and TRBJ2-3, is EAGVVQSPRYKIIEKKQPVAFWCNPISGHNTLYWYLQNLGQGPELLIRYENEEAVDDSQLPKDRFSAERLKGVDSTLKIQPAELGDSAVYLCASSPSHADTQYFGPGTRLTVL.

This clone appeared a single time. The chain joins TRBV28 to TRBJ1-5; 10 bases fit TRBD1. With V trimmed by 6 bases and J by 3 bases, 17 bases remained unmatched. The germline gives CDR1 MDHEN, CDR2 SYDVKM. This CDR3 is built from 19 residues. The CDR3 DNA reads as TGTGCCAGCAGCGTTACCGGGACAGGGGACTCAGTCTTCAATCAGCCCCAGCATTTT. Its translation: CASSVTGTGDSVFNQPQHF.

J is TRBJ2-1 and V is TRBV30, with D possibly being TRBD2 (5 bases). V was shortened by 3 bases and J by 0 bases, with 6 bases between the two germline ends. Per the germline V gene, CDR1 is GTSNPN and CDR2 is SVGIG (reference sequence). The CDR3 is made up of 13 amino acids. The CDR3: CAWRGSSYNEQFF. DNA for the CDR3: TGTGCCTGGAGGGGGAGCTCCTACAATGAGCAGTTCTTC.

This clone has just one count. This chain connects TRBV10-3 to TRBJ1-1, with D unresolved. The CDR3 has 15 residues. V was pared by 3 bases and J by 8 bases, with 19 bases between. Per the germline V gene, CDR1 is ENHRY and CDR2 is SYGVKD. CDR3 protein: CAISERETLPAEAFF. As DNA, the CDR3 is TGTGCCATCAGTGAACGGGAAACCCTCCCGGCGGAAGCTTTCTTT.

The CDR3 here is CASSFAGANVLTF. Written as DNA, the CDR3 is TGTGCCAGCAGTTTTGCTGGGGCCAACGTCCTGACTTTC. The gene calls are TRBV27 and TRBJ2-6, with unresolved D. V was trimmed by 3 bases and J by 2 bases, leaving 2 bases between them. The CDR3 loop spans 13 amino acids. In germline, CDR1 is MNHEY, CDR2 SMNVEV (reference sequence).

The rearrangement uses TRBV7-2 and TRBJ1-2; 9 nucleotides match TRBD1. Germline-derived CDR1 and CDR2 are SGHTA and FQGNSA. This CDR3 contains 14 residues. V gave up 4 bases and J gave up 4 bases; unmatched junction bases: 4. CDR3 nucleotide sequence: TGTGCCAGCAGCTCAATGGGACAGGGCTATGGCTACACCTTC. Protein sequence: CASSSMGQGYGYTF.

A remark on this clone: Other DNA sequences in this sample translate to the same CDR3. V and J are TRBV9 and TRBJ2-3; D remains ambiguous. Trimming stripped 0 bases from V and 3 bases from J, with 5 bases between. The CDR3 extends over 13 amino acids. Germline V gives CDR1 SGDLS, CDR2 YYNGEE. The CDR3 spells CASSVVGTDTQYF. CDR3 nucleotide sequence: TGTGCCAGCAGCGTAGTCGGGACAGATACGCAGTATTTT. The full variable domain, rest sourced from reference TRBV9 and TRBJ2-3, is DSGVTQTPKHLITATGQRVTLRCSPRSGDLSVYWYQQSLDQGLQFLIQYYNGEERAKGNILERFSAQQFPDLHSELNLSSLELGDSALYFCASSVVGTDTQYFGPGTRLTVL.

The rearrangement joins TRBV29-1 to TRBJ2-4, with TRBD2 matching over 7 bases. The CDR3 has 17 residues. CDR1 SQVTM and CDR2 ANQGSEA come from the germline V gene. Trimming took 4 bases from V and 3 from J; bases not matched to a gene: 15. The CDR3 sequence is CSVGHPSRAGVKNIQYF. In DNA, the CDR3 is TGCAGCGTTGGCCACCCCTCTCGGGCGGGAGTCAAAAACATTCAGTACTTC.

The CDR3 sequence: CASRELDRGGDQPQHF. CDR3 sequence (DNA): TGTGCCAGCAGGGAGTTGGACAGGGGGGGGGATCAGCCCCAGCATTTT. The V gene is TRBV6-6, the J gene TRBJ1-5; TRBD1 agrees at 10 bases. Germline loops: CDR1 MNHNY, CDR2 SVGAGI (reference sequence). V shed 6 bases, J shed 5 bases, and the junction held 10 bases outside the gene matches. This CDR3 has 16 amino acids.

The V and J genes are TRBV28 and TRBJ1-5; a possible D gene is TRBD1 (5 bases). CDR1 MDHEN and CDR2 SYDVKM come from the germline V gene. The V and J ends lost 7 bases and 4 bases respectively, with 17 bases between them. There are 15 residues in the CDR3. CDR3: CASTLEGSRNQPQHF. Here the CDR3 DNA reads TGTGCCAGCACCCTAGAGGGGTCTCGGAATCAGCCCCAGCATTTT.